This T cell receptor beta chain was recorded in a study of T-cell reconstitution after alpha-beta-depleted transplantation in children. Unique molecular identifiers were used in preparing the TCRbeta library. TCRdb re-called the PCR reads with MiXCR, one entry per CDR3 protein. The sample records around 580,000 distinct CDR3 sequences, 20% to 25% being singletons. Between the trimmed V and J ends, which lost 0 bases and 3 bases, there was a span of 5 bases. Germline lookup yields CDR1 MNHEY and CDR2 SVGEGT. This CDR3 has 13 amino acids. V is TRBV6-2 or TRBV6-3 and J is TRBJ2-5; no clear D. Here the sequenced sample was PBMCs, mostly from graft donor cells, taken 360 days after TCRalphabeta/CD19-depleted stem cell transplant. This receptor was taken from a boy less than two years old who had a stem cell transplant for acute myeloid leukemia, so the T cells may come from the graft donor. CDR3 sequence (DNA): TGTGCCAGCAGTTACTCCGAGAAAGAGACCCAGTACTTC. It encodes CASSYSEKETQYF.